This T cell receptor beta chain was recovered during a study of cytomegalovirus exposure and HLA in healthy donors. Study outcomes and limitations: A later examination showed that TCR association rates differed by HLA locus, with DRB1 most and HLA-C fewest.

The primer mix had 60 Vbeta and 13 Jbeta primers. The method was immunoSEQ multiplex PCR; TCRdb's version includes in-frame clones alone and lacks a portion of them. This table has 150,000 to 200,000 clones, around two thirds appearing once. From germline, CDR1 is LNHDA and CDR2 SQIVND (reference sequence). Losses at the gene ends were 2 bases for V and 0 bases for J; bases not matched to a gene: 6. CDR3 length: 17 amino acids. Worth noting for this clone: What it recognizes is unknown.

V gene TRBV19 combines with J gene TRBJ2-4; 8 positions agree with TRBD2. The clonotype comes from a man in his fifties in good health and CMV-seronegative. The sample was PBMCs. The CDR3 DNA reads TGTGCCAGTAGTATACCCAGCGGGGGACTAGCCAAAAACATTCAGTACTTC. Its translation is CASSIPSGGLAKNIQYF. The whole variable domain, remainder taken from reference TRBV19 and TRBJ2-4, is DGGITQSPKYLFRKEGQNVTLSCEQNLNHDAMYWYRQDPGQGLRLIYYSQIVNDFQKGDIAEGYSVSREKKESFPLTVTSAQKNPTAFYLCASSIPSGGLAKNIQYFGAGTRLSVL.